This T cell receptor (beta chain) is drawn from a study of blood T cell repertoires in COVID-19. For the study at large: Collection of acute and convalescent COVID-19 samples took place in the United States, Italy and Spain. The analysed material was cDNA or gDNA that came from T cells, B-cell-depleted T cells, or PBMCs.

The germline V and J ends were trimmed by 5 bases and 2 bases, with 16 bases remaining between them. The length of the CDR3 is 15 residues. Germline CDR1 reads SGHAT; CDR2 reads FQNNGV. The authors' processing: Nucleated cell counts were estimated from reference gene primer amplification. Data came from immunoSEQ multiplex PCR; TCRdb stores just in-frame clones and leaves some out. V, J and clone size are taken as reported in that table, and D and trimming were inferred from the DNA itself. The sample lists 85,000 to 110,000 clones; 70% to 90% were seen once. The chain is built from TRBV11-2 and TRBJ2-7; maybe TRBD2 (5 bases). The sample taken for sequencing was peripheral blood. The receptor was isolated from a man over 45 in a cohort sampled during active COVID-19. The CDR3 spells CASSPYRGVPYEQYF. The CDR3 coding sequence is TGTGCCAGCAGCCCCTACCGGGGAGTGCCCTACGAGCAGTACTTC.